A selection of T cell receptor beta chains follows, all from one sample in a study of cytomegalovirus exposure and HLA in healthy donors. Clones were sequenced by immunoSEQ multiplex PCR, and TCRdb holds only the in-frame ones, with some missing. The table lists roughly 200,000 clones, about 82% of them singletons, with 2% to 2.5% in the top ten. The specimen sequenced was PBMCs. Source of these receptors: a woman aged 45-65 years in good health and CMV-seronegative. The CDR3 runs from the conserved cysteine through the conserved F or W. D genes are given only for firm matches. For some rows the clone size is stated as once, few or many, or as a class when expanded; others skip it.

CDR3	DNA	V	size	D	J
CASRPQGRDTEAFF	TGTGCCAGCAGGCCCCAGGGGAGGGATACTGAAGCTTTCTTT	TRBV6-5	few	-	TRBJ1-1
CASRSVSYNEQFF	TGTGCCAGCAGAAGCGTCTCCTACAATGAGCAGTTCTTC	TRBV28	-	-	TRBJ2-1
CASSPSLSNEKLFF	TGTGCCAGCAGCCCCTCACTTTCTAATGAAAAACTGTTTTTT	TRBV7-2	few	-	TRBJ1-4
CASIRDYYNEQFF	TGTGCCAGCATAAGGGACTACTACAATGAGCAGTTCTTC	TRBV6-1	once	TRBD2	TRBJ2-1
CASLAGAPPAEQFF	TGTGCCAGCTTAGCGGGAGCTCCCCCCGCGGAGCAGTTCTTC	TRBV7-9	-	TRBD2	TRBJ2-1
CASSPSNSGANVLTF	TGTGCCAGCAGTCCCAGTAACTCTGGGGCCAACGTCCTGACTTTC	TRBV6-6	few	-	TRBJ2-6
CASSLSGPTVTDTQYF	TGTGCCAGCAGTTTATCTGGGCCGACAGTAACAGATACGCAGTATTTT	TRBV27	few	-	TRBJ2-3
CSLIRQGTQYF	TGCAGCCTCATTCGGCAGGGGACCCAGTACTTC	TRBV20-1	-	-	TRBJ2-5
CASSRTSGSATGELFF	TGCGCCAGCAGCCGGACTAGCGGGAGCGCTACTGGGGAGCTGTTTTTT	TRBV5-1	-	TRBD2	TRBJ2-2
CASSSLGQGFSPLHF	TGTGCCAGCAGCTCGCTAGGACAGGGGTTTTCACCCCTCCACTTT	TRBV5-5	-	TRBD1	TRBJ1-6
CASSPTEGLSYNEQFF	TGTGCCAGCAGCCCGACAGAAGGGCTCTCCTACAATGAGCAGTTCTTC	TRBV21-1	-	-	TRBJ2-1
CASSRTSGSPGELFF	TGTGCCAGCAGTAGGACTAGCGGGAGCCCCGGGGAGCTGTTTTTT	TRBV5-4	-	TRBD2	TRBJ2-2
CASSFRTSGRGGPGDNEQFF	TGTGCCAGCAGTTTCCGGACTAGCGGGAGGGGAGGACCTGGAGACAATGAGCAGTTCTTC	TRBV27	-	TRBD2	TRBJ2-1
CASRTDSLKLFEYGYTF	TGTGCCAGCAGGACCGACAGTCTGAAACTATTCGAGTATGGCTACACCTTC	TRBV5-4	-	-	TRBJ1-2
CASRGLGAGGETQYF	TGTGCCAGTAGGGGGTTGGGCGCGGGAGGTGAGACCCAGTACTTC	TRBV19	-	TRBD2	TRBJ2-5
CASRSGLAGHNEQFF	TGTGCCAGCAGGTCCGGACTAGCGGGCCACAATGAGCAGTTCTTC	TRBV7-3	-	TRBD2	TRBJ2-1
CAWKSLSAAGEKLFF	TGTGCCTGGAAATCGTTATCCGCCGCGGGAGAAAAACTGTTTTTT	TRBV30	-	-	TRBJ1-4
CASSDPPDRGDQPQHF	TGTGCCAGCAGTGATCCCCCGGACAGGGGAGACCAGCCCCAGCATTTT	TRBV6-1	-	TRBD1	TRBJ1-5
CASYSGKGQGNIQYF	TGTGCCAGTTATAGTGGGAAGGGACAGGGAAACATTCAGTACTTC	TRBV19	few	TRBD1	TRBJ2-4
CASSIAGQASDEQFF	TGTGCCAGCTCAATAGCGGGCCAAGCATCGGATGAGCAGTTCTTC	TRBV6-6	few	TRBD2	TRBJ2-1
CASSLGLRGLVTDTQYF	TGTGCCAGCAGCTTAGGGTTGAGGGGGCTGGTGACAGATACGCAGTATTTT	TRBV7-9	once	TRBD1	TRBJ2-3
CASSPRGLAGGPLNEQFF	TGTGCCAGCTCACCCAGGGGACTAGCGGGAGGGCCTCTCAATGAGCAGTTCTTC	TRBV18	-	TRBD2	TRBJ2-1
CASMGHTNEKLFF	TGTGCCAGCATGGGACACACTAATGAAAAACTGTTTTTT	TRBV27	-	-	TRBJ1-4
CASSSGQADGEKLFF	TGTGCCAGCAGCTCCGGACAGGCTGACGGGGAAAAACTGTTTTTT	TRBV7-9	-	TRBD1	TRBJ1-4
CASRRSGRNEQFF	TGCGCCAGCAGGAGGAGCGGGAGGAATGAGCAGTTCTTC	TRBV5-1	-	TRBD2	TRBJ2-1
CASSTGLYNYGYTF	TGTGCCAGCAGTACAGGGCTGTATAACTATGGCTACACCTTC	TRBV6-5	-	-	TRBJ1-2
CASSIGQVSSYEQYF	TGCGCCAGCAGCATAGGACAGGTGAGCTCCTACGAGCAGTACTTC	TRBV5-1	once	TRBD1	TRBJ2-7
CASSQVLSVRPQETQYF	TGCGCCAGCAGCCAAGTCCTCTCCGTGCGTCCCCAAGAGACCCAGTACTTC	TRBV4-1	-	-	TRBJ2-5
CASSFHWAPEQFF	TGTGCCAGCAGCTTCCACTGGGCGCCGGAGCAGTTCTTC	TRBV7-9	-	-	TRBJ2-1
CASSQNRGPYGYTF	TGTGCCAGCAGCCAAAACAGGGGGCCTTATGGCTACACCTTC	TRBV14	-	TRBD1	TRBJ1-2
CASRPLTGPNEKLFF	TGTGCCAGCAGACCTCTGACAGGCCCCAATGAAAAACTGTTTTTT	TRBV27	once	-	TRBJ1-4
CASTTTSGASTDTQYF	TGCGCCAGCACGACGACTAGCGGGGCTAGCACAGATACGCAGTATTTT	TRBV5-1	-	TRBD2	TRBJ2-3
CASSVGGASYEQYF	TGTGCCAGCAGTGTGGGGGGGGCCTCCTACGAGCAGTACTTC	TRBV28	-	-	TRBJ2-7
CASTLTGQGPASYTF	TGTGCCAGCACCCTGACGGGACAGGGGCCCGCCAGCTACACCTTC	TRBV5-6	-	TRBD1	TRBJ1-2
CSVKLEYEQYF	TGCAGCGTTAAACTAGAGTACGAGCAGTACTTC	TRBV29-1	once	-	TRBJ2-7
CASSEAPTENYGYTF	TGTGCCAGCAGTGAAGCGCCCACTGAGAACTATGGCTACACCTTC	TRBV6-1	once	-	TRBJ1-2
CASSRGDSPYEQYF	TGTGCCAGCAGCAGGGGGGACAGTCCCTACGAGCAGTACTTC	TRBV9	-	-	TRBJ2-7
CASSYDRGLGFF	TGTGCCAGCAGCTATGACAGGGGATTAGGTTTCTTT	TRBV7-2	-	TRBD1	TRBJ1-1
CSASTAREQYF	TGCAGTGCTAGTACGGCTAGAGAGCAGTACTTC	TRBV20-1	-	-	TRBJ2-7
CASSPPLREGRSYNEQFF	TGTGCCAGCAGCCCCCCTCTCCGGGAGGGCCGCTCCTACAATGAGCAGTTCTTC	TRBV7-8	few	TRBD2	TRBJ2-1
CASSLGGNPREQYF	TGCGCCAGCAGCTTGGGAGGGAACCCCCGCGAGCAGTACTTC	TRBV5-1	-	-	TRBJ2-7
CASSSQTGWLGTEAFF	TGCGCCAGCAGCTCCCAGACAGGATGGTTGGGCACTGAAGCTTTCTTT	TRBV5-1	-	-	TRBJ1-1
CASSHNTGAQGEQYF	TGTGCCAGCAGCCACAATACAGGGGCCCAGGGCGAGCAGTACTTC	TRBV4-2	-	TRBD1	TRBJ2-7
CASSARGMYQETQYF	TGTGCCAGTAGTGCCCGCGGGATGTACCAAGAGACCCAGTACTTC	TRBV19	-	-	TRBJ2-5
CASSLGQGVPYEQYF	TGTGCCAGCAGCTTGGGACAGGGGGTCCCCTACGAGCAGTACTTC	TRBV5-4	few	TRBD1	TRBJ2-7
CAYTTGYTEAFF	TGTGCCTACACTACAGGATACACTGAAGCTTTCTTT	TRBV30	-	-	TRBJ1-1